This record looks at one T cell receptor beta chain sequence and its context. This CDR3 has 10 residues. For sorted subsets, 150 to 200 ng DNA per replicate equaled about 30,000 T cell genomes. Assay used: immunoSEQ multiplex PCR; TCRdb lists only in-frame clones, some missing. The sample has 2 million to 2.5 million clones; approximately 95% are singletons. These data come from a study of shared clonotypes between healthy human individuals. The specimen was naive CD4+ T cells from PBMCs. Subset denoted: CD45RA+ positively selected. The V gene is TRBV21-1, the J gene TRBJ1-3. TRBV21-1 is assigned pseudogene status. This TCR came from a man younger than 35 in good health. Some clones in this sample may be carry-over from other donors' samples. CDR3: CASIRDTIYF. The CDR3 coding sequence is TGTGCCAGCATTCGTGACACCATATATTTT.